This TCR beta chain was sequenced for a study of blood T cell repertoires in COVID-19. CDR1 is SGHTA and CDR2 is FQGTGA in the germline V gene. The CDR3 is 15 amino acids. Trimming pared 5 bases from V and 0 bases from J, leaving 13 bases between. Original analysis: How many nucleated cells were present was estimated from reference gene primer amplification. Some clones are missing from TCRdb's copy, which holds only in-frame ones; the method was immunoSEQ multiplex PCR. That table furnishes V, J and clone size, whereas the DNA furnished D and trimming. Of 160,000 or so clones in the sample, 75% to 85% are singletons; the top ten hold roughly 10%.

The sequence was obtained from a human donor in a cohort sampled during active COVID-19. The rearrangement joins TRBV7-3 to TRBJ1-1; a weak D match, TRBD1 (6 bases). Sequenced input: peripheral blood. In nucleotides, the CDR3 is TGTGCCAGCAGCATCAACAGGGAAATGAACACTGAAGCTTTCTTT. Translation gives CASSINREMNTEAFF.